These 19 T cell receptor beta chains originate from one sample sequenced in a study of blood T cells in healthy people across ages. The authors ran a second PCR of roughly 6 to 11 cycles using a sample-barcoded 5' primer and a J-beta primer mix. TCRdb re-analysed the 5' RACE reads in MiXCR, keeping a single row per CDR3 protein. The sample lists hundreds of thousands of distinct CDR3 sequences; about half were seen once. The sequenced sample consisted of blood. Every receptor here comes from a woman aged 60-70 years in good health.

A note on this clonotype: Since a much larger clone is just one base distant, this may be a read error. V usage is TRBV29-1 and J usage is TRBJ1-1, with a tentative D call TRBD1 (5 bases). Looked up from germline, CDR1 is SQVTM and CDR2 is ANQGSEA. The CDR3 consists of 12 residues. The V end lost 4 bases, the J end lost 7 bases, and 13 bases lay between the germline ends. The chain's CDR3 is CSVVGTGREAFF. CDR3 nucleotides: TGCAGCGTTGTGGGGACGGGACGTGAAGCTTTCTTT.

This clonotype occurred many times. The J gene is TRBJ2-7, the V gene TRBV9; 10 positions match TRBD1. Trimming took 4 bases from V and 6 from J; bases not matched to a gene: 10. Germline-derived CDR1 and CDR2 are SGDLS and YYNGEE. This CDR3 is 15 amino acids long. This chain's CDR3 is CASSPGDRGLSEQYF. CDR3 coding DNA: TGTGCCAGCAGCCCAGGGGACAGGGGATTGAGCGAGCAGTACTTC.

Only a few counts were recorded for this clonotype. The CDR3 sequence is CSARDRGPGGSNQPQHF. CDR3 sequence (DNA): TGCAGTGCTAGAGATCGGGGACCGGGAGGTAGCAATCAGCCCCAGCATTTT. The genes are TRBV20-1 and TRBJ1-5; D is perhaps TRBD1 (5 bases). Germline lookup yields CDR1 DFQATT and CDR2 SNEGSKA (reference sequence). The CDR3 contains 17 residues. The V and J ends lost 0 bases and 0 bases respectively, with 15 bases between them.

This clonotype has more than one count but fewer than ten. The rearrangement joins TRBV4-3 to TRBJ2-3; 8 bases map to TRBD2. Germline lookup yields CDR1 LGHNA and CDR2 YSLEER. This CDR3 contains 16 residues. With 1 base clipped from V and 8 bases from J, the junction kept 11 bases outside the gene matches. The CDR3 here is CASSQGSGSIGVTQYF. DNA for the CDR3: TGCGCCAGCAGCCAAGGCAGCGGGAGTATTGGGGTTACGCAGTATTTT.

The table lists this clonotype with a few counts. A clone one base away is much larger, so this may be a read error. This chain connects TRBV28 to TRBJ2-1, with D uncertain. The tail of the sequence fits TRBJ2-7 better, so the J call may be wrong. The CDR3 covers 11 residues. Germline loops: CDR1 MDHEN, CDR2 SYDVKM. CDR3: CASGVYNEQYF. CDR3 sequence (DNA): TGTGCCAGCGGTGTCTACAATGAGCAGTACTTC.

The chain links TRBV4-2 to TRBJ1-6, with D unresolved. The CDR3 spans 16 residues. V was trimmed by 1 base and J by 9 bases, leaving 16 bases between them. The germline CDR1 and CDR2 sequences are LGHNA and YNFKEQ. CDR3: CASSQVARWWVSPLHF. The CDR3 DNA sequence: TGTGCCAGCAGCCAAGTGGCCCGGTGGTGGGTTTCACCCCTCCACTTT.

The chain links TRBV27 to TRBJ1-6, with 8 positions matching TRBD1. With V trimmed by 5 bases and J by 14 bases, 14 bases remained unmatched. CDR3 size: 15 residues. Per the germline V gene, CDR1 is MNHEY and CDR2 is SMNVEV (reference sequence). The CDR3 region has the DNA TGTGCCAGCAGTGGCCGGGACAGGCCCTTTTGGGCCCTCCACTTT. Residues: CASSGRDRPFWALHF.

Concerning this clonotype: A much more abundant neighbour one base away suggests this may be a read error. CDR3 amino acids: CSVEGSLSSYNEQYF. CDR3 DNA: TGCAGCGTTGAAGGCTCCCTAAGCTCCTACAATGAGCAGTACTTC. This sequence joins TRBV29-1 and TRBJ2-1; D is ambiguous. The assigned J gene may be wrong: the sequence end matches TRBJ2-7 better. Per the germline V gene, CDR1 is SQVTM and CDR2 is ANQGSEA. CDR3 length equals 15 residues.

This chain links TRBV20-1 with TRBJ2-1; TRBD2 is a possible D gene (6 bases). Deletions cut 6 bases from V and 4 bases from J, with 16 bases between. CDR1 and CDR2 from the germline V gene are DFQATT and SNEGSKA (reference sequence). The CDR3 spans 14 residues. CDR3: CSATFGLPYNEQFF. The DNA of the CDR3 is TGCAGTGCAACGTTCGGACTACCGTACAATGAGCAGTTCTTC.

The rearrangement joins TRBV5-6 to TRBJ1-4, with D possibly being TRBD1 (5 bases). The CDR3 covers 15 residues. The V end was cut by 4 bases, the J end by 8 bases, with 18 bases between. CDR1 is SGHDT and CDR2 is YYEEEE in the germline V gene. DNA of the CDR3: TGTGCCAGCAGCGCGTCCGGGACCATGGGGGAAAAACTGTTTTTT. Its protein is CASSASGTMGEKLFF. Variable domain in full (rest from reference TRBV5-6 and TRBJ1-4): DAGVTQSPTHLIKTRGQQVTLRCSPKSGHDTVSWYQQALGQGPQFIFQYYEEEERQRGNFPDRFSGHQFPNYSSELNVNALLLGDSALYLCASSASGTMGEKLFFGSGTQLSVL.

The sample holds a few counts of this clonotype. This chain joins TRBV18 and TRBJ2-3; D gene uncertain. The ends were cut back, 0 bases at V and 3 bases at J, with 7 bases in the middle. Germline assignment: CDR1 KGHSH and CDR2 LQKENI. This CDR3 spans 14 amino acids. The CDR3 here is CASSPPLSTDTQYF. In DNA, the CDR3 is TGTGCCAGCTCACCACCCCTTAGTACAGATACGCAGTATTTT.

This clonotype appeared many times. The chain combines TRBV10-3 with TRBJ2-4; D unclear. Germline values: CDR1 ENHRY, CDR2 SYGVKD. With 2 bases removed from V and 5 bases from J, the gap between germline ends came to 10 bases. CDR3 length: 14 amino acids. As DNA, the CDR3 is TGTGCCATCAGTGAGGCTCAGACACAAAACATTCAGTACTTC. Amino acids: CAISEAQTQNIQYF.

The chain joins TRBV12-3 or TRBV12-4 to TRBJ2-3, with 9 bases fitting TRBD2. This CDR3 is built from 16 residues. Losses at the gene ends were 1 base for V and 5 bases for J; bases not matched to a gene: 7. The CDR3 spells CASSLELAGEIDTQYF. CDR3 coding DNA: TGTGCCAGCAGTTTAGAGTTAGCGGGAGAGATAGATACGCAGTATTTT.

DNA of the CDR3: TGTGCCAGCAGCCTCCGGACAGGGCGTTCCGCGTACCAAGAGACCCAGTACTTC. This translates into CASSLRTGRSAYQETQYF. The J gene is TRBJ2-5, the V gene TRBV4-2, with 8 bases aligning to TRBD1. Germline loops: CDR1 LGHNA, CDR2 YNFKEQ. The CDR3 length is 18 residues. With V trimmed by 4 bases and J by 0 bases, 13 bases remained unmatched.

A single count supports this clonotype. For the CDR3, the DNA is TGTGCCAGCAGTTACTCGGGGACAGGGAATTCTAATGAGCAGTACTTC. Amino acid sequence: CASSYSGTGNSNEQYF. This sequence joins TRBV6-5 and TRBJ2-5; TRBD1 matches 9 bases. This CDR3 has 16 residues. With V trimmed by 0 bases and J by 11 bases, 13 bases remained unmatched. The germline V gene has CDR1 MNHEY and CDR2 SVGAGI.

A note on this clonotype: The junction and the germline gene differ at one end; a read error may be behind it. The CDR3 DNA sequence: TGCAGTACTAGAGCCGGGACAGGGGGAGGACCGGAGCAGTTCTTC. Its protein is CSTRAGTGGGPEQFF. The chain is built from TRBV20-1 and TRBJ2-1; TRBD1 matches at 11 bases. Germline V gene sequence: CDR1 DFQATT, CDR2 SNEGSKA (reference sequence). The CDR3 runs to 15 residues.

The table lists this clonotype with a few counts. The chain employs TRBV5-1 and TRBJ2-1; D gene uncertain. The V end lost 6 bases, the J end lost 3 bases, and 16 bases lay between the germline ends. The germline gives CDR1 SGHRS, CDR2 YFSETQ. The CDR3 is made up of 15 amino acids. CDR3 region: CASTPSLLGYNEQFF. CDR3 DNA: TGCGCCAGCACCCCTAGTCTCCTCGGCTACAATGAGCAGTTCTTC.

The table lists this clonotype with a few counts. The chain recombines TRBV28 with TRBJ2-5; D is undetermined. This CDR3 comprises 14 residues. Trimming took 1 base from V and 4 from J, leaving 10 bases between them. The V gene's germline CDR1 is MDHEN and CDR2 SYDVKM. The CDR3 nucleotides are TGTGCCAGCAGTTTATCTGCTCTCCGAGAGACCCAGTACTTC. Its translation is CASSLSALRETQYF.

The sample holds a few counts of this clonotype. The gene calls are TRBV27 and TRBJ2-1; D perhaps matches TRBD1 (6 bases). CDR1 and CDR2 (germline): MNHEY, SMNVEV (reference sequence). The CDR3 extends over 18 amino acids. The V end lost 0 bases, the J end lost 2 bases, and 17 bases lay between the germline ends. The CDR3 here is CASSLSPPFGGAYNEQFF. CDR3 bases: TGTGCCAGCAGTTTATCGCCGCCTTTTGGGGGCGCCTACAATGAGCAGTTCTTC.